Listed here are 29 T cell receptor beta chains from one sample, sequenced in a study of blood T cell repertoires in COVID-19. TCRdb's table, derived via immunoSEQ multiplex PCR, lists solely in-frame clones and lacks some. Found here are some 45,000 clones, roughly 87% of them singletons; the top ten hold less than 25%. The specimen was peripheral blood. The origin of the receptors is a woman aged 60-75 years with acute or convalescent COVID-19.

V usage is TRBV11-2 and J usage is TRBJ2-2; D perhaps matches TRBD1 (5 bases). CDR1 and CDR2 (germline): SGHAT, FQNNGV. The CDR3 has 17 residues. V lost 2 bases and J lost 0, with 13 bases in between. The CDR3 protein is CASSLRGTGTNTGELFF. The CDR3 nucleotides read TGTGCCAGCAGCTTAAGGGGAACAGGCACGAACACCGGGGAGCTGTTTTTT.

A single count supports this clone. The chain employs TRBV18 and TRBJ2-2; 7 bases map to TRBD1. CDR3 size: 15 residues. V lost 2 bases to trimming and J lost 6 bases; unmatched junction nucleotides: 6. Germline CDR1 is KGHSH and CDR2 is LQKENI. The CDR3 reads CASSPAYRGSGELFF. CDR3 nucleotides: TGTGCCAGCTCACCAGCGTACAGGGGTTCCGGGGAGCTGTTTTTT.

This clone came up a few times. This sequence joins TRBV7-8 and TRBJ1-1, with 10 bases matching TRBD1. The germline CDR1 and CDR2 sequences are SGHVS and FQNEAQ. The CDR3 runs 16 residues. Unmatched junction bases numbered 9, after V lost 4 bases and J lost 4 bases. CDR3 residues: CASSSDRDRGSTEAFF. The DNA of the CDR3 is TGTGCCAGCAGCTCAGACCGGGACAGGGGAAGCACTGAAGCTTTCTTT. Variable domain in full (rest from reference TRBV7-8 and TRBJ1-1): GAGVSQSPRYKVAKRGQDVALRCDPISGHVSLFWYQQALGQGPEFLTYFQNEAQLDKSGLPSDRFFAERPEGSVSTLKIQRTQQEDSAVYLCASSSDRDRGSTEAFFGQGTRLTVV.

In DNA form, the CDR3 reads TGTGCCAGCAGCCAAGGACTGGAGCGGGAGAGCACAGATACGCAGTATTTT. This gives the protein CASSQGLERESTDTQYF. This chain connects TRBV4-2 to TRBJ2-3, with 8 bases identical to TRBD2. The germline gives CDR1 LGHNA, CDR2 YNFKEQ. V was clipped by 1 base and J by 0 bases; unmatched bases: 6. This CDR3 is built from 17 residues.

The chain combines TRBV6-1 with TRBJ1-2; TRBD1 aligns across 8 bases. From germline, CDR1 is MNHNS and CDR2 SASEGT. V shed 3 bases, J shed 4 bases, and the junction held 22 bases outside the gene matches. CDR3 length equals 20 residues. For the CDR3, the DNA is TGTGCCAGCAGTGATAGGCCCGGTCGGGTGGGGACAGGTCAGCGCTATGGCTACACCTTC. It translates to CASSDRPGRVGTGQRYGYTF.

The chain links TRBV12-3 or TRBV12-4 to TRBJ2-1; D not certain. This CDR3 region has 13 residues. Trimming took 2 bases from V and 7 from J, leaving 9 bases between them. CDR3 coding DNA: TGTGCCAGCAGTTTAAGTTCTACTAATGAGCAGTTCTTC. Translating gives CASSLSSTNEQFF.

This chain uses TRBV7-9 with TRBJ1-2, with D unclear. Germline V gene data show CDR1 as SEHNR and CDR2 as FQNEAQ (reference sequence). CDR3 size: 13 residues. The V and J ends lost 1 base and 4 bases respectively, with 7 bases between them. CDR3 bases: TGTGCCAGCAGCTTAGGGCAGTCCTATGGCTACACCTTC. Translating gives CASSLGQSYGYTF.

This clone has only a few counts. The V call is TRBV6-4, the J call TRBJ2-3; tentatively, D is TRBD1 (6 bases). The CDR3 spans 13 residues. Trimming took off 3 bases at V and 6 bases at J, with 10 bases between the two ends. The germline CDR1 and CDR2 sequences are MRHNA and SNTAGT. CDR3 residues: CASSDDRSDTQYF. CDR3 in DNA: TGTGCCAGCAGTGATGACAGGAGTGATACGCAGTATTTT.

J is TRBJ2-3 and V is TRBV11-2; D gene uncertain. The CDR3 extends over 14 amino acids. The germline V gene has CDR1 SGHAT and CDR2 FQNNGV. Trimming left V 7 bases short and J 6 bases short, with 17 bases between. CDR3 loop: CASNHASERDTQYF. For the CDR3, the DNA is TGTGCCAGCAACCACGCCTCGGAGAGGGATACGCAGTATTTT.

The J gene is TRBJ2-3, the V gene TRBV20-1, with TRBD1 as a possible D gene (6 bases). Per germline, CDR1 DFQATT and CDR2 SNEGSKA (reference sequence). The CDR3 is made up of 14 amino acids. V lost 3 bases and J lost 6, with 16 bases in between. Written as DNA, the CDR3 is TGCAGTGCTAGTCCTACAGGGCAGGCCGATACGCAGTATTTT. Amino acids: CSASPTGQADTQYF.

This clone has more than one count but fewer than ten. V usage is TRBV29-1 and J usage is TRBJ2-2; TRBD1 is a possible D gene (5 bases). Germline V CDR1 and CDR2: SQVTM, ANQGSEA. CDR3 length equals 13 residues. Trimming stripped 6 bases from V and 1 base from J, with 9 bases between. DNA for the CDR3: TGCAGCGTGGATACAGGGAACACCGGGGAGCTGTTTTTT. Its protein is CSVDTGNTGELFF.

CDR3 loop: CASSEGVGNRYEQYF. CDR3 nucleotide sequence: TGCGCCAGCAGTGAGGGTGTGGGCAACCGGTACGAGCAGTACTTC. The J gene is TRBJ2-7, the V gene TRBV10-1, with D unclear. V was pared by 2 bases and J by 4 bases, with 15 bases between. The germline gives CDR1 WNHNN, CDR2 SYGVQD (reference sequence). The CDR3 spans 15 residues.

CDR3 nucleotide sequence: TGCGCCAGCATTTTCAGGTATACAACTAATGAAAAACTGTTTTTT. Translating it yields CASIFRYTTNEKLFF. V and J are TRBV10-1 and TRBJ1-4; no clear D gene. The CDR3 length is 15 residues. The germline V gene has CDR1 WNHNN and CDR2 SYGVQD (reference sequence). V was trimmed by 7 bases and J by 0 bases, leaving 12 bases between them.

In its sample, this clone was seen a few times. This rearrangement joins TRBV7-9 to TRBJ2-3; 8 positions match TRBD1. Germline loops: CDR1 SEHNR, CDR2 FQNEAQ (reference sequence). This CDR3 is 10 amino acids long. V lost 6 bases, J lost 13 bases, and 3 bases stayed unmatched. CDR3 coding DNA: TGTGCCAGCAGACCAGGGGGCGAGTATTTT. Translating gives CASRPGGEYF. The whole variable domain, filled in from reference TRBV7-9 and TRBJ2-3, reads DTGVSQNPRHKITKRGQNVTFRCDPISEHNRLYWYRQTLGQGPEFLTYFQNEAQLEKSRLLSDRFSAERPKGSFSTLEIQRTEQGDSAMYLCASRPGGEYFGPGTRLTVL.

CDR3 nucleotides: TGTGCCAGCAGCAGCGACAGCGAGCCCCAGCATTTT. Its protein is CASSSDSEPQHF. The chain combines TRBV7-8 with TRBJ1-5; maybe TRBD1 (5 bases). Germline V CDR1 and CDR2: SGHVS, FQNEAQ. The CDR3 consists of 12 residues. Deletions cut 5 bases from V and 8 bases from J, with 10 bases between.

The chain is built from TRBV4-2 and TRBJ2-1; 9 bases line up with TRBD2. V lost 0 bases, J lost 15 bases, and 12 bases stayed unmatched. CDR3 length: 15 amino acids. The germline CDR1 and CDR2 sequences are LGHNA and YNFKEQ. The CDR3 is CASSQDPLAGNHGFF. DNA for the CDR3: TGTGCCAGCAGCCAAGATCCGCTAGCGGGGAACCATGGGTTCTTC.

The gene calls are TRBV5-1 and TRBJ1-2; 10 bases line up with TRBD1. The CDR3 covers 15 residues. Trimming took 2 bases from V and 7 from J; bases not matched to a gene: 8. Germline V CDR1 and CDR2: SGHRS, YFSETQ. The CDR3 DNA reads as TGCGCCAGCAGCTTTGGCGGGACAGGGGCTTTTGGCTACACCTTC. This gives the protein CASSFGGTGAFGYTF.

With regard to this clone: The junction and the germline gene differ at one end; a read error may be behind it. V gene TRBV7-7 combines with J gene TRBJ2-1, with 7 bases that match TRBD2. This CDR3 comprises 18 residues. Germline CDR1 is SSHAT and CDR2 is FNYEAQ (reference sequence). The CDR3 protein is CASSAERMGTTSYNEQFF. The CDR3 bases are TGTGCTAGCAGCGCCGAGAGGATGGGGACTACTTCCTACAATGAGCAGTTCTTC.

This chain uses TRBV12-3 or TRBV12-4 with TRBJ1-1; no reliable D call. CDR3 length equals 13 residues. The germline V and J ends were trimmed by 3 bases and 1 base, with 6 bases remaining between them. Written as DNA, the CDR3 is TGTGCCAGCAGTTTGAGGGCGAACACTGAAGCTTTCTTT. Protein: CASSLRANTEAFF.

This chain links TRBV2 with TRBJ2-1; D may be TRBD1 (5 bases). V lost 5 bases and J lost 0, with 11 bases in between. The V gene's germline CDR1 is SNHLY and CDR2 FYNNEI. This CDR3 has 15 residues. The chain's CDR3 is CASSIRQLSYNEQFF. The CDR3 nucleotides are TGTGCCAGCAGTATTAGACAGCTCTCCTACAATGAGCAGTTCTTC.

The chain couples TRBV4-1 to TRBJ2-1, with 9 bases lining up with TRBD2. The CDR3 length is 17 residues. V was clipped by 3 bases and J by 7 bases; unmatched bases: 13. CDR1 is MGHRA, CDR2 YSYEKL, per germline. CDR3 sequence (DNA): TGCGCCAGCAGCCACCAACCGGGACTAGCTGTCGAGAATGAGCAGTTCTTC. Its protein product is CASSHQPGLAVENEQFF.

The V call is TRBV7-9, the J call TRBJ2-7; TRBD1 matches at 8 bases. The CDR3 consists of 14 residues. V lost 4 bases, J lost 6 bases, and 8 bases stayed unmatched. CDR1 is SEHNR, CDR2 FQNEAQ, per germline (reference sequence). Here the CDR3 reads CASSSTGGWSEQYF. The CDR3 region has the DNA TGTGCCAGCAGCTCCACAGGGGGATGGAGCGAGCAGTACTTC.

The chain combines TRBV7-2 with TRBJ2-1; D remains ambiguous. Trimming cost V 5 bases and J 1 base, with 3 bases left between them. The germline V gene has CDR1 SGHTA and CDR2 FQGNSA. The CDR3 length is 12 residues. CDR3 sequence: CASSHSYNEQFF. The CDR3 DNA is TGTGCCAGCAGCCATTCCTACAATGAGCAGTTCTTC.

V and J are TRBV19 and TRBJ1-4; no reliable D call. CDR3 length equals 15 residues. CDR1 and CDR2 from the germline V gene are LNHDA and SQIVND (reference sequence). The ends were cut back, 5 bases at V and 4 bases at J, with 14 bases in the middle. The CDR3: CASSGVGGINEKLFF. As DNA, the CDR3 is TGTGCCAGTAGTGGGGTTGGAGGGATTAATGAAAAACTGTTTTTT.

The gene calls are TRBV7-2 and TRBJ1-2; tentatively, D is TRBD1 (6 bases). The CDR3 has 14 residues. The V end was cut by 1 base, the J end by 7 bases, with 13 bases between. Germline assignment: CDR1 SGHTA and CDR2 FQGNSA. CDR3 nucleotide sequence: TGTGCCAGCAGCTTAGGTGGGGGCAGTGGTGGCTACACCTTC. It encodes CASSLGGGSGGYTF.

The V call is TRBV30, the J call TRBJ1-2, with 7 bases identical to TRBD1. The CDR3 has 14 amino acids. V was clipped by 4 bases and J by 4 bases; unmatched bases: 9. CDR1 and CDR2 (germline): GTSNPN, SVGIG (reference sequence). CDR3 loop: CAWNPTGAGYGYTF. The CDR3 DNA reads TGTGCCTGGAATCCCACAGGGGCTGGCTATGGCTACACCTTC.

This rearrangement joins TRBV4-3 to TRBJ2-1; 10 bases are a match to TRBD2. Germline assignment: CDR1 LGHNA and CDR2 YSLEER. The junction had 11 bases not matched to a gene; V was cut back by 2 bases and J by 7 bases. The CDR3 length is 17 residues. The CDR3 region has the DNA TGCGCCAGCAGCCAACGATTATCAACTAGCGGGGTGAATGAGCAGTTCTTC. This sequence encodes CASSQRLSTSGVNEQFF.

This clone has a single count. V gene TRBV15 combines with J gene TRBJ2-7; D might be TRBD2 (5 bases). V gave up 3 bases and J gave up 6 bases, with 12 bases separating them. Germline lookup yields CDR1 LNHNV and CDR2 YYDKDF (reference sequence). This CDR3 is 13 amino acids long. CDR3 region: CATSRRAGVEQYF. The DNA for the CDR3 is TGTGCCACCAGCAGGAGGGCCGGAGTCGAGCAGTACTTC.

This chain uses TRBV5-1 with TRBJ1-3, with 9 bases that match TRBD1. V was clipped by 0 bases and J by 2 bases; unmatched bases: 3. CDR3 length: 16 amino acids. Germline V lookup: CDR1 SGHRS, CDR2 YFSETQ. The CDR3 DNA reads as TGCGCCAGCAGCTTGGACAGGGGGCTGACTGGAAACACCATATATTTT. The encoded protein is CASSLDRGLTGNTIYF.